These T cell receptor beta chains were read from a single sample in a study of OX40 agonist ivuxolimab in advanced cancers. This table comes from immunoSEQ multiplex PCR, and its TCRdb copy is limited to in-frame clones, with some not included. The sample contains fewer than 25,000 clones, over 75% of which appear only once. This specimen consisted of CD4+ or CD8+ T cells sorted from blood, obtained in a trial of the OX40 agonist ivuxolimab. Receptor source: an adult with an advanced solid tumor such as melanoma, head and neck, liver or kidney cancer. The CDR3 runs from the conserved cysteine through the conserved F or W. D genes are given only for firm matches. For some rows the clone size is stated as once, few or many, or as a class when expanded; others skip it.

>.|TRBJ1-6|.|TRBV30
TGTGCCTGGAGTGTTCAGGTCTATAATTCACCCCTCCACTTT
CAWSVQVYNSPLHF
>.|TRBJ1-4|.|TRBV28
TGTGCCAGCAGTCTAAACAGTGTCAATGAAAAACTGTTTTTT
CASSLNSVNEKLFF
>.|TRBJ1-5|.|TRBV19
TGTGCCAGTATTCCCTCGTCTGGGCCCCAGCATTTT
CASIPSSGPQHF
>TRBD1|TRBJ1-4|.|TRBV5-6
TGTGCCAGCAGCCTGACAGGGGGCTATGAAAAACTGTTTTTT
CASSLTGGYEKLFF
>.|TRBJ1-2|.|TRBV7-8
TGTGCCAGCAGCCCGGGGGCCGAATGGAGCTATGGCTACACCTTC
CASSPGAEWSYGYTF
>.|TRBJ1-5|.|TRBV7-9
TGTGCCAGCAGCTTATCGCCCAGCAATCAGCCCCAGCATTTT
CASSLSPSNQPQHF
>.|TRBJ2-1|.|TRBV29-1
TGCAGCGTTGCACCATACAATGAGCAGTTCTTC
CSVAPYNEQFF
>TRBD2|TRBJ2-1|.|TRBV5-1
TGCGCCAGCAGCTCCTACAGGCTAGCGGGATCTTACTCCGTGCTGAGTGGTGAGCAGTTCTTC
CASSSYRLAGSYSVLSGEQFF
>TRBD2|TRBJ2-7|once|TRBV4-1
TGCGCCAGCAGCCAAGTTCTAGCGGGAGCCTACGAGCAGTACTTC
CASSQVLAGAYEQYF
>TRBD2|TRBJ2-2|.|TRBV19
TGTGCCAGTAGAATACTAGCGGGAGGGCGCACCGGGGAGCTGTTTTTT
CASRILAGGRTGELFF
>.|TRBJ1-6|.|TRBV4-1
TGCGCCAGCAGTTCGTGGGAGAATAATTCACCCCTCCACTTT
CASSSWENNSPLHF
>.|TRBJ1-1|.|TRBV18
TGTGCCAGCTCACCCAGCCGGGGGGGGTACACTGAAGCTTTCTTT
CASSPSRGGYTEAFF
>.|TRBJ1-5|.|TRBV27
TGTGCCAGCAGTTCTCTTCCCCTCAATCAGCCCCAGCATTTT
CASSSLPLNQPQHF
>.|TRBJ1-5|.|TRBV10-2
TGCGCCAGCAGTGAGTCTGGGAAAGGGGGGAGGAATCAGCCCCAGCATTTT
CASSESGKGGRNQPQHF
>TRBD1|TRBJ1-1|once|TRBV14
TGTGCCAGCAGCCAAGCTGCGTACAGGGGCGGGACTGAAGCTTTCTTT
CASSQAAYRGGTEAFF
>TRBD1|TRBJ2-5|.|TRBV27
TGTGCCAGCAGTCGGGGTCCCAGGGGGCTGGGCTCCCAAGAGACCCAGTACTTC
CASSRGPRGLGSQETQYF
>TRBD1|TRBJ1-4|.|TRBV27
TGTGCCAGCAGTGTTGACAGGGATGAAAAACTGTTTTTT
CASSVDRDEKLFF
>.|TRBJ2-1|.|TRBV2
TGTGCCAGCAGTGTCGACAGCAGCTCCTACAATGAGCAGTTCTTC
CASSVDSSSYNEQFF
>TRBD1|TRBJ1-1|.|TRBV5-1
TGCGCCAGCAGCGAGACCGGGACAGACACTGAAGCTTTCTTT
CASSETGTDTEAFF
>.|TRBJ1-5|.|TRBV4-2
TGTGCCAGCAGCCAAGGGGGGCCGCACGACCAGCATTTT
CASSQGGPHDQHF
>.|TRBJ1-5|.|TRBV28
TGTGCCAGCAGTTTATCAGGGTTCAATCAGCCCCAGCATTTT
CASSLSGFNQPQHF
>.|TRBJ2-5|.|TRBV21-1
TGTGCCAGCAGCAAACCCCGGACTAGCGGCCAAGAGACCCAGTACTTC
CASSKPRTSGQETQYF
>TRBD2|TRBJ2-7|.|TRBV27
TGTGCCAGCAGTAGAGGACTAGCGGGGACCTACGAGCAGTACTTC
CASSRGLAGTYEQYF
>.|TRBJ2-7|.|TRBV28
TGTGCCAGCAGTCCACAATCGCGAAGAGAGCAGTACTTC
CASSPQSRREQYF
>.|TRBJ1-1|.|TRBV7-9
TGTGCCAGCAGCTTAATGGGCGGGAACACTGAAGCTTTCTTT
CASSLMGGNTEAFF
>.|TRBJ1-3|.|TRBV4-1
TGCGCCAGCAGCCAAGCCAATTTACTGAGCTCTGGAAACACCATATATTTT
CASSQANLLSSGNTIYF
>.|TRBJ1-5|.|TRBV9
TGTGCCAGCAGCGTAGGGGTGGATCAGCCCCAGCATTTT
CASSVGVDQPQHF
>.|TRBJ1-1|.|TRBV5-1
TGCGCCAGCAGCTTGGCCGTGGCGGGCACTGAAGCTTTCTTT
CASSLAVAGTEAFF
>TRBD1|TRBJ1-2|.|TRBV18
TGTGCCAGCTCACCCTCCGGGACAGCTCCAGGGTTTTATGGCTACACCTTC
CASSPSGTAPGFYGYTF
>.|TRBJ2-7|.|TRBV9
TGTGCCAGCAGCGTAGGCGGGGAAGGGTCCTACGAGCAGTACTTC
CASSVGGEGSYEQYF
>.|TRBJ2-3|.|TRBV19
TGTGCCAGTAGTATAGATCAAGATACGCAGTATTTT
CASSIDQDTQYF
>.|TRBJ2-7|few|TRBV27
TGTGCCAGCAGTTTATGGCAGGGTGGTTACGAGCAGTACTTC
CASSLWQGGYEQYF
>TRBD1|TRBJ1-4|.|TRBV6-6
TGTGCCAGCAGTCAAGGACAGGGGGTGAAACTGTTTTTT
CASSQGQGVKLFF
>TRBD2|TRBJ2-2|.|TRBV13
TGTGCCAGCAGCCTCCGACTAGCGGGCGGGGAGCTGTTTTTT
CASSLRLAGGELFF
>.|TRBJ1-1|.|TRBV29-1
TGCAGCGTTGAAGAGTTTCCGAACACTGAAGCTTTCTTT
CSVEEFPNTEAFF
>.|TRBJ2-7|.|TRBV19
TGTGCCAGTAGTCGCGGCGGCAGCCCCGCGACCTACGAGCAGTACTTC
CASSRGGSPATYEQYF
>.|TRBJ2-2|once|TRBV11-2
TGTGCCAGCAGCTTAGACCCCGCTAACACCGGGGAGCTGTTTTTT
CASSLDPANTGELFF
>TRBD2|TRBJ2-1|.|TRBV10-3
TGTGCCATCAGTAGACTAGCGGAATACAATGAGCAGTTCTTC
CAISRLAEYNEQFF
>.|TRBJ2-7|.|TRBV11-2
TGTGCCAGCAGCTTAGAAGAAGCCAGGTCCTACGAGCAGTACTTC
CASSLEEARSYEQYF
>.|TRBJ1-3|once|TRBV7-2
TGTGCCAGCAGCCCAGGGTCAGGGGGAAACACCATATATTTT
CASSPGSGGNTIYF
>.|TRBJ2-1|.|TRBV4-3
TGCGCCAGCAGCCACGGGTCGCGCGGTGAGCAGTTCTTC
CASSHGSRGEQFF
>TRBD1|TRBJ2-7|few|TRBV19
TGTGCCAGTAGTATCACCGGGACAGGGGTGTACGAGCAGTACTTC
CASSITGTGVYEQYF